These 2 T cell receptor beta chains originate from one sample sequenced in a study of neurological immune-mediated disorders. TCRdb used MiXCR to reprocess the 5' RACE reads, holding one entry per CDR3 protein. The table includes tens of thousands of distinct CDR3 sequences, 2.5% to 3% detected once. The material sequenced was PBMCs. The receptors come from a woman in her twenties or thirties with multiple sclerosis.

The sample holds many counts of this clonotype. V usage is TRBV20-1 and J usage is TRBJ2-7; TRBD2 aligns across 11 bases. V lost 5 bases and J lost 0; bases outside the gene matches: 0. Germline CDR1 is DFQATT and CDR2 is SNEGSKA (reference sequence). This CDR3 is built from 13 residues. This chain's CDR3 is CSAGLAGSYEQYF. CDR3 sequence (DNA): TGCAGTGCTGGACTAGCGGGCTCCTACGAGCAGTACTTC.

This clonotype was observed many times. This chain links TRBV20-1 with TRBJ1-3; TRBD1 matches at 7 bases. The CDR3 is 14 residues long. Germline-derived CDR1 and CDR2 are DFQATT and SNEGSKA (reference sequence). Germline trimming cut 4 bases from V and 0 bases from J; bases unmatched to any gene: 3. Here the CDR3 DNA reads TGCAGTGCTATACGGGACAGCTCTGGAAACACCATATATTTT. The encoded protein is CSAIRDSSGNTIYF.